These 2 T cell receptor beta chains were sequenced from one sample in a study of radiation and T cells in renal cell carcinoma. Time point of the sample: blood 2 weeks post-SBRT. The treatment is: 15 Gy SBRT to primary tumor, nephrectomy 4 weeks later. Clones were sequenced by immunoSEQ multiplex PCR, and TCRdb holds only the in-frame ones, with some missing. The sample has around 130,000 clones, around nine tenths seen once. This sample comprised blood, obtained from a patient whose treatment included radiotherapy and nephrectomy. The receptor source for this set is a woman aged 70-85 years with renal cell carcinoma.

The gene calls are TRBV5-1 and TRBJ2-3; perhaps TRBD2 as D (5 bases). Germline V gene lookup returns CDR1 SGHRS and CDR2 YFSETQ. This CDR3 has 13 residues. The V gene lost 5 bases and the J gene lost 1 base, with 8 bases spanning the gap. The CDR3 sequence: CASRGVGTDTQYF. The CDR3 DNA reads TGCGCCAGCAGGGGAGTGGGCACAGATACGCAGTATTTT.

In its sample, this clone was seen a few times. V is TRBV6-4 and J is TRBJ2-1; 9 nucleotides match TRBD2. The junction had 3 bases not matched to a gene; V was cut back by 0 bases and J by 6 bases. The CDR3 length is 15 residues. Looked up from germline, CDR1 is MRHNA and CDR2 is SNTAGT. CDR3 protein: CASSDSSSGVNEQFF. The CDR3 DNA reads TGTGCCAGCAGTGACTCGTCTAGCGGGGTCAATGAGCAGTTCTTC.